This passage covers 29 T cell receptor beta chains from one sample sequenced in a study of shared clonotypes between healthy human individuals. Here immunoSEQ multiplex PCR was the method, and the copy in TCRdb shows in-frame clones only, minus some. The sample lists about 2 million clones, 85% to 95% occurring once. Sequenced: naive CD4+ T cells sorted from blood. Subset reported: CD45RA+ positively selected. These receptors were obtained from a man aged 18 to 29 in good health.

This chain joins TRBV19 and TRBJ2-1; D is unresolved. The length of the CDR3 is 13 residues. V shed 3 bases and J shed 8 bases, with 11 bases lying between them. Per the germline V gene, CDR1 is LNHDA and CDR2 is SQIVND (reference sequence). CDR3 loop: CASSIGRADEQFF. The CDR3, as DNA: TGTGCCAGTAGTATCGGCAGAGCCGATGAGCAGTTCTTC.

V is TRBV7-6 and J is TRBJ2-5; 12 nucleotides line up with TRBD2. CDR1 and CDR2 from the germline V gene are SGHVS and FNYEAQ. The trim removed 3 bases at V and 3 bases at J, leaving 8 bases unmatched. The CDR3 length is 17 residues. The CDR3 bases are TGTGCCAGCAGCTTTCCCTGGCCTAGCGGGAGGGAAGAGACCCAGTACTTC. Protein sequence: CASSFPWPSGREETQYF.

This clone was counted once. The chain links TRBV30 to TRBJ2-7, with 8 bases matching TRBD1. The CDR3 runs 15 residues. The V gene end was trimmed by 3 bases and the J gene end by 2 bases; junction bases not matched to a gene: 9. Germline CDR1 is GTSNPN and CDR2 is SVGIG (reference sequence). As DNA, the CDR3 is TGTGCCTGGAGGAAAGAACAGGGGGGTCCCTACGAGCAGTACTTC. Translation: CAWRKEQGGPYEQYF.

The chain combines TRBV18 with TRBJ2-5; TRBD2 matches at 12 bases. With 6 bases clipped from V and 1 base from J, the junction kept 3 bases outside the gene matches. Germline CDR1 is KGHSH and CDR2 is LQKENI. This CDR3 spans 15 amino acids. The CDR3 protein is CASSRTSGAQETQYF. The CDR3 DNA follows: TGTGCCAGCTCGCGGACTAGCGGGGCCCAAGAGACCCAGTACTTC.

The chain carries TRBV19 and TRBJ1-1; D is possibly TRBD1 (5 bases). Per the germline V gene, CDR1 is LNHDA and CDR2 is SQIVND (reference sequence). Between the trimmed V and J ends, which lost 5 bases and 6 bases, there was a span of 13 bases. The CDR3 has 13 residues. The CDR3 loop reads CASSPPGFAEAFF. Written as DNA, the CDR3 is TGTGCCAGTAGTCCACCAGGGTTCGCTGAAGCTTTCTTT.

V is TRBV11-2 and J is TRBJ1-6; D unclear. The CDR3 covers 15 residues. V lost 1 base and J lost 4, with 8 bases in between. Germline V gives CDR1 SGHAT, CDR2 FQNNGV. The CDR3 is CASSLGPVYNSPLHF. As DNA, the CDR3 is TGTGCCAGCAGCTTAGGACCTGTTTATAATTCACCCCTCCACTTT.

CDR3: CASSQFGGGYNEQFF. In DNA, the CDR3 is TGTGCCAGCAGCCAATTTGGCGGGGGGTACAATGAGCAGTTCTTC. V and J are TRBV5-4 and TRBJ2-1, with TRBD2 matching over 8 bases. This CDR3 is built from 15 residues. Germline V gene sequence: CDR1 SGHNT, CDR2 YYREEE (reference sequence). V lost 4 bases and J lost 4; bases outside the gene matches: 7.

The chain links TRBV18 to TRBJ1-2; 7 bases line up with TRBD1. V was pared by 6 bases and J by 0 bases, with 7 bases of the junction left unmatched. This CDR3 comprises 15 residues. The germline CDR1 and CDR2 sequences are KGHSH and LQKENI. The CDR3 coding sequence is TGTGCCAGCTCCCTCCAGGACAGGTCTAACTATGGCTACACCTTC. It yields the protein CASSLQDRSNYGYTF.

The chain joins TRBV10-3 to TRBJ1-2, with D maybe TRBD1 (6 bases). V dropped 0 bases and J dropped 8 bases, with 16 bases sitting between them. The CDR3 has 15 amino acids. Germline CDR1 and CDR2: ENHRY and SYGVKD. Here the CDR3 reads CAISESAGGVGGYTF. For the CDR3, the DNA is TGTGCCATCAGTGAGTCAGCTGGGGGCGTAGGAGGCTACACCTTC.

The chain links TRBV6-5 to TRBJ1-1; 12 bases map to TRBD1. Per germline, CDR1 MNHEY and CDR2 SVGAGI. The CDR3 is made up of 15 amino acids. J was trimmed by 6 bases and V by 6 bases; bases with no gene match: 8. The CDR3 DNA is TGTGCCAGCAGCCGCCGGGACAGGGGGCCGGCTGAAGCTTTCTTT. Protein product: CASSRRDRGPAEAFF.

The chain is built from TRBV9 and TRBJ2-1, with 9 bases lining up with TRBD1. Looked up from germline, CDR1 is SGDLS and CDR2 is YYNGEE. The CDR3 consists of 16 residues. The trim removed 0 bases at V and 2 bases at J, leaving 3 bases unmatched. Here the CDR3 DNA reads TGTGCCAGCAGCGTAGGGGACAGGGTTACCTACAATGAGCAGTTCTTC. Translated: CASSVGDRVTYNEQFF.

The chain is built from TRBV5-1 and TRBJ1-6; 7 bases are a match to TRBD1. This CDR3 is built from 13 residues. The V gene's germline CDR1 is SGHRS and CDR2 YFSETQ. V was pared by 4 bases and J by 11 bases, with 6 bases of the junction left unmatched. CDR3 amino acids: CASSLEQGPPLHF. The CDR3 DNA sequence: TGCGCCAGCAGCCTGGAACAGGGGCCACCCCTCCACTTT.

The chain is built from TRBV27 and TRBJ2-4; D is undetermined. The CDR3 sequence is 16 residues long. Germline V CDR1 and CDR2: MNHEY, SMNVEV (reference sequence). Trimming took 3 bases from V and 0 from J, leaving 12 bases between them. CDR3 loop: CASSLMAGVAKNIQYF. The CDR3 DNA reads as TGTGCCAGCAGTTTGATGGCAGGTGTAGCCAAAAACATTCAGTACTTC.

This clone was seen just once. Within the sample, other DNA sequences also encode this same CDR3. The chain recombines TRBV6-5 with TRBJ2-4; TRBD1 might be the D (6 bases). CDR3 length: 14 residues. The germline CDR1 and CDR2 sequences are MNHEY and SVGAGI. V was shortened by 4 bases and J by 0 bases, with 7 bases between the two germline ends. The CDR3 nucleotides read TGTGCCAGCAGTTGGGGGCTAGCCAAAAACATTCAGTACTTC. Residues: CASSWGLAKNIQYF.

J is TRBJ1-6 and V is TRBV7-2; possible D gene TRBD1, 6 bases. Per germline, CDR1 SGHTA and CDR2 FQGNSA. The CDR3 covers 15 residues. Trimming removed 8 bases from V and 7 bases from J, with 18 bases in between. CDR3 amino acids: CASGLWGALNSPLHF. The CDR3 nucleotides are TGTGCCAGCGGCCTTTGGGGGGCCCTAAATTCACCCCTCCACTTT.

This chain uses TRBV6-1 with TRBJ2-7, with 9 bases fitting TRBD1. CDR3 length: 15 residues. The ends lost 6 bases at V and 2 bases at J; junction bases unmatched: 8. Germline-derived CDR1 and CDR2 are MNHNS and SASEGT. The CDR3 DNA reads TGTGCCAGCAGGAATTCCGGGACAGGGACCTACGAGCAGTACTTC. Translated, it gives CASRNSGTGTYEQYF.

The chain is built from TRBV7-9 and TRBJ2-1, with D perhaps matching TRBD2 (6 bases). V gave up 5 bases and J gave up 8 bases, with 22 bases separating them. CDR1 is SEHNR, CDR2 FQNEAQ, per germline (reference sequence). The CDR3 sequence is 16 residues long. CDR3 coding DNA: TGTGCCAGCAGCGGCAGACTAGTCTTTAATCCGGATGAGCAGTTCTTC. Amino acid sequence: CASSGRLVFNPDEQFF.

This clone was detected only once. The CDR3 reads CASSLVLGLNTEAFF. CDR3 bases: TGTGCCAGCAGCTTAGTCCTGGGGTTGAACACTGAAGCTTTCTTT. The J gene is TRBJ1-1, the V gene TRBV11-2; D is unclear. The V end lost 1 base, the J end lost 0 bases, and 9 bases lay between the germline ends. Germline V gives CDR1 SGHAT, CDR2 FQNNGV. This CDR3 is 15 amino acids long.

The genes are TRBV7-2 and TRBJ2-1; a weak D match, TRBD1 (5 bases). The CDR3 loop spans 12 amino acids. The V gene's germline CDR1 is SGHTA and CDR2 FQGNSA. Deletions cut 2 bases from V and 9 bases from J, with 8 bases between. As DNA, the CDR3 is TGTGCCAGCAGCTTAATCCAGGGTGAGCAGTTCTTC. Protein sequence: CASSLIQGEQFF. The whole variable domain, filled in from reference TRBV7-2 and TRBJ2-1, reads GAGVSQSPSNKVTEKGKDVELRCDPISGHTALYWYRQSLGQGLEFLIYFQGNSAPDKSGLPSDRFSAERTGGSVSTLTIQRTQQEDSAVYLCASSLIQGEQFFGPGTRLTVL.

The V gene is TRBV29-1, the J gene TRBJ2-1; 7 bases align to TRBD2. The CDR3 totals 15 residues. CDR1 and CDR2 from the germline V gene are SQVTM and ANQGSEA. V lost 1 base and J lost 4; bases outside the gene matches: 7. This CDR3 reads CSVEVASGTYNEQFF. CDR3 in DNA: TGCAGCGTTGAAGTAGCCAGCGGGACGTACAATGAGCAGTTCTTC.

V usage is TRBV11-2 and J usage is TRBJ2-3, with 7 positions matching TRBD1. Trimming cost V 5 bases and J 2 bases; bases outside gene matches: 4. Germline V gives CDR1 SGHAT, CDR2 FQNNGV. The CDR3 contains 14 residues. The CDR3 sequence is CASSRQGDTDTQYF. CDR3 nucleotides: TGTGCCAGCAGCAGACAGGGAGACACAGATACGCAGTATTTT. Combining the CDR3 with reference TRBV11-2 and TRBJ2-3 gives the whole variable domain EAGVAQSPRYKIIEKRQSVAFWCNPISGHATLYWYQQILGQGPKLLIQFQNNGVVDDSQLPKDRFSAERLKGVDSTLKIQPAKLEDSAVYLCASSRQGDTDTQYFGPGTRLTVL.

The chain is built from TRBV18 and TRBJ1-2; D uncertain. CDR3 size: 15 residues. In germline, CDR1 is KGHSH, CDR2 LQKENI. V dropped 2 bases and J dropped 2 bases, with 12 bases sitting between them. The CDR3 is CASSPFSTENYGYTF. For the CDR3, the DNA is TGTGCCAGCTCACCATTTTCGACGGAGAACTATGGCTACACCTTC.

A single count supports this clone. V and J are TRBV6-6 and TRBJ1-2; TRBD1 might be the D (6 bases). This CDR3 comprises 13 residues. V lost 2 bases and J lost 6, with 10 bases in between. Germline lookup yields CDR1 MNHNY and CDR2 SVGAGI (reference sequence). The CDR3 DNA is TGTGCCAGCAGTTACCCAGGGGCGGATGGCTACACCTTC. This gives the protein CASSYPGADGYTF.

This chain links TRBV10-2 with TRBJ1-2, with 7 bases fitting TRBD1. This CDR3 is 13 amino acids long. V gave up 7 bases and J gave up 7 bases; unmatched junction bases: 9. Germline lookup yields CDR1 WSHSY and CDR2 SAAADI. This CDR3 reads CASTRQGGTGYTF. DNA for the CDR3: TGCGCCAGCACCAGACAGGGTGGAACTGGCTACACCTTC.

The chain has TRBV5-4 and TRBJ2-2, with a possible D match to TRBD1 (5 bases). Between the trimmed V and J ends, which lost 2 bases and 1 base, there was a span of 9 bases. This CDR3 is 15 amino acids long. CDR1 SGHNT and CDR2 YYREEE come from the germline V gene (reference sequence). The CDR3 loop is CASSFLDRNTGELFF. Here the CDR3 DNA reads TGTGCCAGCAGCTTCCTAGACAGGAACACCGGGGAGCTGTTTTTT. Full variable domain (missing parts from reference TRBV5-4 and TRBJ2-2): ETGVTQSPTHLIKTRGQQVTLRCSSQSGHNTVSWYQQALGQGPQFIFQYYREEENGRGNFPPRFSGLQFPNYSSELNVNALELDDSALYLCASSFLDRNTGELFFGEGSRLTVL.

This chain joins TRBV20-1 and TRBJ2-7; the D is unclear. Germline values: CDR1 DFQATT, CDR2 SNEGSKA (reference sequence). V was trimmed by 3 bases and J by 10 bases, leaving 10 bases between them. The CDR3 runs 10 residues. As DNA, the CDR3 is TGCAGTGCTAGGGGCCCGGGCCAGTACTTC. Its translation: CSARGPGQYF.

The rearrangement joins TRBV10-3 to TRBJ1-1; D call uncertain. Germline lookup yields CDR1 ENHRY and CDR2 SYGVKD. V shed 8 bases and J shed 6 bases, with 19 bases lying between them. CDR3 length: 14 residues. In nucleotides, the CDR3 is TGTGCCATCCGGTATTCCGGGGATAGGGCTGAAGCTTTCTTT. Protein: CAIRYSGDRAEAFF.

Remarks on this clone: This specimen includes other DNA sequences encoding the same CDR3. V is TRBV7-2 and J is TRBJ1-4; TRBD1 agrees at 8 bases. Germline V gene data show CDR1 as SGHTA and CDR2 as FQGNSA. The junction had 6 bases not matched to a gene; V was cut back by 1 base and J by 5 bases. This CDR3 spans 16 amino acids. CDR3 in DNA: TGTGCCAGCAGCTTAGTGTCCGGGACAGGCAATGAAAAACTGTTTTTT. Translating gives CASSLVSGTGNEKLFF.

The gene calls are TRBV7-9 and TRBJ1-1, with a tentative D call TRBD1 (5 bases). The V end lost 7 bases, the J end lost 8 bases, and 17 bases lay between the germline ends. Germline lookup yields CDR1 SEHNR and CDR2 FQNEAQ (reference sequence). The CDR3 totals 13 residues. CDR3 nucleotide sequence: TGTGCCAGCACCGAGACCCCGACAGTAGAAGCTTTCTTT. It translates to CASTETPTVEAFF. The full variable domain, with the rest looked up from reference TRBV7-9 and TRBJ1-1, is DTGVSQNPRHKITKRGQNVTFRCDPISEHNRLYWYRQTLGQGPEFLTYFQNEAQLEKSRLLSDRFSAERPKGSFSTLEIQRTEQGDSAMYLCASTETPTVEAFFGQGTRLTVV.